A few counts support the clone carrying this TCR beta chain. No antigen is known for it. Trimming cost V 5 bases and J 5 bases; bases outside gene matches: 7. CDR3 length: 13 amino acids. The germline gives CDR1 DFQATT, CDR2 SNEGSKA (reference sequence). The entry originates in a study of blood T cells in healthy people across ages. Using a J-beta primer mix together with a sample-barcoded 5' primer, a second PCR was run for 7 to 11 cycles. TCRdb analysed the 5' RACE reads with MiXCR anew, one entry per CDR3 protein. The sample lists 1.5 million to 2 million distinct CDR3 sequences, 25% to 30% occurring once. General observations from the study: Long-lived donors had more naive CD4+ cells and higher diversity than aged donors.

The sequence came from a woman in her twenties or thirties in good health. The V call is TRBV20-1, the J call TRBJ2-7, with 9 bases matching TRBD2. Sequencing was carried out using blood. CDR3 amino acids: CSAVAGLADEQYF. The CDR3 bases are TGCAGTGCTGTAGCGGGACTAGCCGACGAGCAGTACTTC.